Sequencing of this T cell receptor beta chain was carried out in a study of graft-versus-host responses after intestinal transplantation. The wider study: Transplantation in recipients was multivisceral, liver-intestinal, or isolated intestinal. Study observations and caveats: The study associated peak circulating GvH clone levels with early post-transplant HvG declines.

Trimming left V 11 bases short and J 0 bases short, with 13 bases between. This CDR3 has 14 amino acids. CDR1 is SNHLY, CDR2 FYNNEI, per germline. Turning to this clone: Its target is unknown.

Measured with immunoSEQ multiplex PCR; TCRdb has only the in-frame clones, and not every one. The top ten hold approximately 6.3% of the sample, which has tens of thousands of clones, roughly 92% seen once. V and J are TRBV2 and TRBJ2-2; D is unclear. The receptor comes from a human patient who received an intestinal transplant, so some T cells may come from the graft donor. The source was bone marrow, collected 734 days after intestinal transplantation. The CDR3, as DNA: TGTGCCGGAGACACCGACGCGAACACCGGGGAGCTGTTTTTT. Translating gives CAGDTDANTGELFF.